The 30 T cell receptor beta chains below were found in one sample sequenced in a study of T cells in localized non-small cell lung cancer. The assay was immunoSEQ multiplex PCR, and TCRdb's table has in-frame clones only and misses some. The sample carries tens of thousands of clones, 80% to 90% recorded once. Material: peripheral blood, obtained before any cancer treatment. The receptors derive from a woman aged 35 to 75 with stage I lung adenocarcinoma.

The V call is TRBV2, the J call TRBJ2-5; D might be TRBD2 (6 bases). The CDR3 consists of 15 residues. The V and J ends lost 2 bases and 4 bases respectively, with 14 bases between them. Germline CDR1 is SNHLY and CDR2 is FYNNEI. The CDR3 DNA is TGTGCCAGCAGTGAATTGGGGGGAGGCAGAGAGACCCAGTACTTC. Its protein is CASSELGGGRETQYF.

CDR3 in amino acids: CASKLISTGIYGYTF. CDR3 bases: TGTGCCAGCAAGTTAATCTCCACAGGGATCTATGGCTACACCTTC. The chain uses TRBV6-1 and TRBJ1-2; a weak D match, TRBD1 (6 bases). CDR1 is MNHNS, CDR2 SASEGT, per germline. The CDR3 has 15 residues. V dropped 7 bases and J dropped 4 bases, with 19 bases sitting between them.

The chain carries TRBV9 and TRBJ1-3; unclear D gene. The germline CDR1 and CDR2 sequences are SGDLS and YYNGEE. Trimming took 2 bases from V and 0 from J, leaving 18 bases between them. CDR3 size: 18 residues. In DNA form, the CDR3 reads TGTGCCAGCAGCGTGGCGGGTGGAGCGTTACACTCTGGAAACACCATATATTTT. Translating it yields CASSVAGGALHSGNTIYF.

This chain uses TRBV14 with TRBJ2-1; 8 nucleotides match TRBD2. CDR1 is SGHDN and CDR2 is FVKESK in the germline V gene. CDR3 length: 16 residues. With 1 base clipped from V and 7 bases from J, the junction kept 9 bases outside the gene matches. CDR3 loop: CASSQGFRGGLNEQFF. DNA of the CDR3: TGTGCCAGCAGCCAAGGGTTTCGGGGGGGCCTAAATGAGCAGTTCTTC.

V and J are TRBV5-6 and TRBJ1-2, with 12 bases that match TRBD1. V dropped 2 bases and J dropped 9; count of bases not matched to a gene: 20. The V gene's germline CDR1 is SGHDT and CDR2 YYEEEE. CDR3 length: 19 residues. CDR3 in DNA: TGTGCCAGCAGCTTCACCCTCGGGACAGGGGGCCCCTCTGGGTTGAGCTACACCTTC. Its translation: CASSFTLGTGGPSGLSYTF.

CDR3 coding DNA: TGTGCCAGCAGCTCAGGACCCCAGGAACCCCAGCATTTT. This gives the protein CASSSGPQEPQHF. The chain has TRBV7-8 and TRBJ1-5; D is unclear. V lost 4 bases and J lost 10, with 14 bases in between. Germline values: CDR1 SGHVS, CDR2 FQNEAQ. The CDR3 has 13 residues.

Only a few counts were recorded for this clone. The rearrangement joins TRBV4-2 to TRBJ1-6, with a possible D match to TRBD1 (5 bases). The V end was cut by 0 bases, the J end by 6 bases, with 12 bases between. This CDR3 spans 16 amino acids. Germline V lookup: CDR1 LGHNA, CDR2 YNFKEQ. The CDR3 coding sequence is TGTGCCAGCAGCCAAGAGTTGACAGAGACTAATTCACCCCTCCACTTT. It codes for CASSQELTETNSPLHF.

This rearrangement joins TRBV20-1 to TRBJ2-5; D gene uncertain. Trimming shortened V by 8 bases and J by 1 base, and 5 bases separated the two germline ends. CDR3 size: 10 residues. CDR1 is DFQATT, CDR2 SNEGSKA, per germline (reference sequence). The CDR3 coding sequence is TGCAGTTGGGGCCAAGAGACCCAGTACTTC. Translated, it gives CSWGQETQYF.

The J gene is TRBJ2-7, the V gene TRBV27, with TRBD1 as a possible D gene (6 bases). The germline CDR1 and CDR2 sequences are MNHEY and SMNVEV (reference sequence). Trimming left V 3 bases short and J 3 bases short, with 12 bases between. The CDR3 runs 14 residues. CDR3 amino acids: CASSLSGTNYEQYF. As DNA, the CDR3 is TGTGCCAGCAGTTTGTCCGGGACAAACTACGAGCAGTACTTC.

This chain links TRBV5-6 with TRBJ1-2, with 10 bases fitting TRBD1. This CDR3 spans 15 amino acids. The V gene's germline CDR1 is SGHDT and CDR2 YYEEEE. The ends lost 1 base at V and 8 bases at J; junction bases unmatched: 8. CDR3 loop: CASSLIFGQGDGYTF. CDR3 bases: TGTGCCAGCAGCTTGATATTCGGACAGGGGGACGGCTACACCTTC.

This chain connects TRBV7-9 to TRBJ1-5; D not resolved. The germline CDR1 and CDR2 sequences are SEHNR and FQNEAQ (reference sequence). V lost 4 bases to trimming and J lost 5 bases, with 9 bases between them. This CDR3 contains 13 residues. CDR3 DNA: TGTGCCAGCAGCTCCGGACGGGATCAGCCCCAGCATTTT. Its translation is CASSSGRDQPQHF.

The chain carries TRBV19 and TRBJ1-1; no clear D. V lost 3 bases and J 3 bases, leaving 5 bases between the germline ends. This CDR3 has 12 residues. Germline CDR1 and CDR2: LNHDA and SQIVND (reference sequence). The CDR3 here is CASSILDTEAFF. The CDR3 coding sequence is TGTGCCAGTAGTATCCTGGACACTGAAGCTTTCTTT.

DNA of the CDR3: TGCGCCAGACCCCCTCCCCAACGCCCTAGCACAGATACGCAGTATTTT. This sequence encodes CARPPPQRPSTDTQYF. V gene TRBV5-1 combines with J gene TRBJ2-3; D is unresolved. Germline loops: CDR1 SGHRS, CDR2 YFSETQ. The germline V and J ends were trimmed by 8 bases and 0 bases, with 19 bases remaining between them. CDR3 size: 16 residues.

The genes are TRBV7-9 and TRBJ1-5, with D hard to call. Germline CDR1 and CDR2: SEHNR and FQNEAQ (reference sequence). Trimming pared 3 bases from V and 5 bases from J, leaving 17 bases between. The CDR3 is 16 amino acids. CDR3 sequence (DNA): TGTGCCAGCAGCTTTTATCTGGGCGGCGGGGATCAGCCCCAGCATTTT. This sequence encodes CASSFYLGGGDQPQHF.

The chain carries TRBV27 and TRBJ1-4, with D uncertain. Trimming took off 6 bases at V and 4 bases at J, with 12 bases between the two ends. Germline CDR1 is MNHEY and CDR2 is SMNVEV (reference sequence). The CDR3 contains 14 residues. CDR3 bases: TGTGCCAGCAGCCCGAACAACTATAATGAAAAACTGTTTTTT. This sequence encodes CASSPNNYNEKLFF.

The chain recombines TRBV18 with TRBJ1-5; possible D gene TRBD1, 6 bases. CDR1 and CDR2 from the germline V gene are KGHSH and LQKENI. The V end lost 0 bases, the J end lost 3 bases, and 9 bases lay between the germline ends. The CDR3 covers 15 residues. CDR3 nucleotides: TGTGCCAGCTCACCACCGGACAGATTCAATCAGCCCCAGCATTTT. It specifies CASSPPDRFNQPQHF.

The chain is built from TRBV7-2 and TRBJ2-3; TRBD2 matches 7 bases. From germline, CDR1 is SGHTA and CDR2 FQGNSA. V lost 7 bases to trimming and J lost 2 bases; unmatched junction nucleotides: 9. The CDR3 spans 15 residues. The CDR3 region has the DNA TGTGCCAGCACCTTTATTAGCGGGTCCACAGATACGCAGTATTTT. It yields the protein CASTFISGSTDTQYF. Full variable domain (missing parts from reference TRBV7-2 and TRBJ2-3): GAGVSQSPSNKVTEKGKDVELRCDPISGHTALYWYRQSLGQGLEFLIYFQGNSAPDKSGLPSDRFSAERTGGSVSTLTIQRTQQEDSAVYLCASTFISGSTDTQYFGPGTRLTVL.

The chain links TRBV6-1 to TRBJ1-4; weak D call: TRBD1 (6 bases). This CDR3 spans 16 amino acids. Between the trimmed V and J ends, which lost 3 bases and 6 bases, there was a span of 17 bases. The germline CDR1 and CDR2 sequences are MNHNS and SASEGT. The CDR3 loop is CASSDQNRDIDEKLFF. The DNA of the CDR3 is TGTGCCAGCAGTGATCAGAACAGGGACATCGATGAAAAACTGTTTTTT.

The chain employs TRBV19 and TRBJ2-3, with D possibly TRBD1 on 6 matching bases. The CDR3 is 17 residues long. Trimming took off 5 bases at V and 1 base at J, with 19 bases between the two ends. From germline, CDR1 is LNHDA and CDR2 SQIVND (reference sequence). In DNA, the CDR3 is TGTGCCAGTAGTGTCACGGGGACAAACCTCGGCACAGATACGCAGTATTTT. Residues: CASSVTGTNLGTDTQYF.

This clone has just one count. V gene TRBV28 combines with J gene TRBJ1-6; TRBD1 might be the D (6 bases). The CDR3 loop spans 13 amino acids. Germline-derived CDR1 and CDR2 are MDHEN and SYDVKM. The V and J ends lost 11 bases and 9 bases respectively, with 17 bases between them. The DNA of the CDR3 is TGTGCCGGCCTGAGGGGGGTCGGTTCACCCCTCCACTTT. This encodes CAGLRGVGSPLHF.

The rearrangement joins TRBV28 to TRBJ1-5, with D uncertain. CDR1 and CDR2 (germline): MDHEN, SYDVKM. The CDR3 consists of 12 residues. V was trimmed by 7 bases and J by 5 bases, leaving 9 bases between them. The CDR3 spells CASTSTDQPQHF. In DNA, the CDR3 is TGTGCCAGCACGAGTACCGATCAGCCCCAGCATTTT.

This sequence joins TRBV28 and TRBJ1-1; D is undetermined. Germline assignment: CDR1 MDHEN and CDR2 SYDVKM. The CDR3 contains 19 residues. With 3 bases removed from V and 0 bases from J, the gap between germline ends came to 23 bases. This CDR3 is CASSFLSDSTGRLNTEAFF. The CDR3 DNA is TGTGCCAGCAGTTTTTTGTCCGATTCTACGGGGAGATTGAACACTGAAGCTTTCTTT.

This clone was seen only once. CDR3 region: CASSPRTDNEAFF. CDR3 in DNA: TGTGCCAGCAGCCCCCGGACAGATAATGAAGCTTTCTTT. This sequence joins TRBV11-3 and TRBJ1-1; TRBD1 might be the D (6 bases). The germline V gene encodes CDR1 SGHNT and CDR2 YENEEA. Trimming left V 5 bases short and J 7 bases short, with 14 bases between. This CDR3 has 13 residues. The entire variable domain, with the rest obtained from reference TRBV11-3 and TRBJ1-1, is as follows: EAGVVQSPRYKIIEKKQPVAFWCNPISGHNTLYWYLQNLGQGPELLIRYENEEAVDDSQLPKDRFSAERLKGVDSTLKIQPAELGDSAVYLCASSPRTDNEAFFGQGTRLTVV.

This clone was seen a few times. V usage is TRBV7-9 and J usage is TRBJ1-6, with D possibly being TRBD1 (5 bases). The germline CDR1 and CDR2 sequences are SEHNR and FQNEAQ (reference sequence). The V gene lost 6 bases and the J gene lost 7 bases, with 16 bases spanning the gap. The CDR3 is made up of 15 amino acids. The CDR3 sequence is CASSIIGHQNSPLHF. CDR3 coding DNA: TGTGCCAGCAGTATAATAGGACACCAGAATTCACCCCTCCACTTT. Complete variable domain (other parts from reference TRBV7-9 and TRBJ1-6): DTGVSQNPRHKITKRGQNVTFRCDPISEHNRLYWYRQTLGQGPEFLTYFQNEAQLEKSRLLSDRFSAERPKGSFSTLEIQRTEQGDSAMYLCASSIIGHQNSPLHFGNGTRLTVT.

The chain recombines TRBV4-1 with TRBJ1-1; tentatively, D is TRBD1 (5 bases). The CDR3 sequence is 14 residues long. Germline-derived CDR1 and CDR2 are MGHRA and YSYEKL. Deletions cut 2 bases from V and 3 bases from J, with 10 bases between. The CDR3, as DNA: TGCGCCAGCAGCCAACTTTGGGGGGACACTGAAGCTTTCTTT. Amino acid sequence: CASSQLWGDTEAFF.

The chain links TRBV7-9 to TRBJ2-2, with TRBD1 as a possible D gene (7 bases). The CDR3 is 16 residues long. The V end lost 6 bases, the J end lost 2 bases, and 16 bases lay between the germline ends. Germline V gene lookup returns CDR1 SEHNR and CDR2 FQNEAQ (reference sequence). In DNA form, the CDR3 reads TGTGCCAGCAGGACCCTCAGGGGGGCAAACACCGGGGAGCTGTTTTTT. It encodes CASRTLRGANTGELFF.

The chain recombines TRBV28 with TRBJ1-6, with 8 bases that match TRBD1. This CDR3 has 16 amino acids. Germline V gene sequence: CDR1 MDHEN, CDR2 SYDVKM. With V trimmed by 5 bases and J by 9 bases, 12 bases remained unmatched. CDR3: CASSPAGGDLGSPLHF. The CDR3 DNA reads TGTGCCAGCAGTCCCGCAGGGGGCGATCTGGGTTCACCCCTCCACTTT. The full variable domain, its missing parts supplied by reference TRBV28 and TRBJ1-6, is DVKVTQSSRYLVKRTGEKVFLECVQDMDHENMFWYRQDPGLGLRLIYFSYDVKMKEKGDIPEGYSVSREKKERFSLILESASTNQTSMYLCASSPAGGDLGSPLHFGNGTRLTVT.

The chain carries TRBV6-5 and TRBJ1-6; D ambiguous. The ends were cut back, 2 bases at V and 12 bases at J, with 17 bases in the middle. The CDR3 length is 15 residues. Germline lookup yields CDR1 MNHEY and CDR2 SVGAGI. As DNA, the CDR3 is TGTGCCAGCAGTTACAGTCTGGATCGTCCTTTACCCCTCCACTTT. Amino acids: CASSYSLDRPLPLHF.

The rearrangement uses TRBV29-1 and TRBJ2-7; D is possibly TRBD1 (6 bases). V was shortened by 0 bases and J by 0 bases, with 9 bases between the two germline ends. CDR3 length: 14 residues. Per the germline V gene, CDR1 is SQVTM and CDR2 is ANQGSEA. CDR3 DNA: TGCAGCGTTGAAGAAGGACAGTACTCCTACGAGCAGTACTTC. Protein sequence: CSVEEGQYSYEQYF.

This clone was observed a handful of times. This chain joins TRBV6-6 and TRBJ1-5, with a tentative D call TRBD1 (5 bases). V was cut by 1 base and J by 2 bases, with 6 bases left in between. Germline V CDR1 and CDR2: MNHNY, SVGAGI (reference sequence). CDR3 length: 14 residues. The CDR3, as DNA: TGTGCCAGCAGTTACTGGGGGGGCAATCAGCCCCAGCATTTT. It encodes CASSYWGGNQPQHF.